Shown below are 27 T cell receptor beta chains from a single sample sequenced in a study of blood T cell repertoires in COVID-19. Assay used: immunoSEQ multiplex PCR; TCRdb lists only in-frame clones, some missing. The sample has about 210,000 clones, roughly 77% seen once; the top ten hold roughly 8.7%. Sequencing was done on a sample of PBMCs or T cells enriched from blood (not recorded which). The receptors derive from a man aged 40-49 years who had recovered from COVID-19.

This clone was seen more than once but under ten times. The V gene is TRBV6-2 or TRBV6-3, the J gene TRBJ2-5; 9 bases fit TRBD2. The CDR3 is made up of 15 amino acids. CDR1 MNHEY and CDR2 SVGEGT come from the germline V gene. With V trimmed by 2 bases and J by 1 base, 2 bases remained unmatched. CDR3 DNA: TGTGCCAGCAGTTACGGGCGGGAGGGCCAAGAGACCCAGTACTTC. Residues: CASSYGREGQETQYF.

The J gene is TRBJ2-5, the V gene TRBV11-2; weak D call: TRBD2 (6 bases). V shed 1 base and J shed 5 bases, with 11 bases lying between them. The CDR3 has 14 amino acids. The V gene's germline CDR1 is SGHAT and CDR2 FQNNGV. The CDR3 nucleotides read TGTGCCAGCAGCTTAGTCCGGGGGAGGGAGACCCAGTACTTC. It yields the protein CASSLVRGRETQYF. Together with reference TRBV11-2 and TRBJ2-5, the CDR3 gives the full variable domain: EAGVAQSPRYKIIEKRQSVAFWCNPISGHATLYWYQQILGQGPKLLIQFQNNGVVDDSQLPKDRFSAERLKGVDSTLKIQPAKLEDSAVYLCASSLVRGRETQYFGPGTRLLVL.

This clone was recorded once. This chain joins TRBV6-1 and TRBJ1-1, with 7 bases fitting TRBD1. The CDR3 totals 14 residues. The V gene's germline CDR1 is MNHNS and CDR2 SASEGT. V was clipped by 2 bases and J by 5 bases; unmatched bases: 5. CDR3 loop: CASSERDRRTEAFF. The CDR3, as DNA: TGTGCCAGCAGTGAAAGGGACAGACGTACTGAAGCTTTCTTT.

The V call is TRBV10-1, the J call TRBJ2-1; 10 bases are shared with TRBD2. V lost 4 bases to trimming and J lost 2 bases; unmatched junction nucleotides: 5. CDR3 length: 16 residues. Germline lookup yields CDR1 WNHNN and CDR2 SYGVQD (reference sequence). CDR3 nucleotides: TGCGCCAGCAGTGTCCTAGCGGGAGCGACCTACAATGAGCAGTTCTTC. This codes for CASSVLAGATYNEQFF.

J is TRBJ1-6 and V is TRBV28; TRBD1 is a possible D gene (5 bases). Germline CDR1 MDHEN, CDR2 SYDVKM. V lost 6 bases and J lost 4, with 10 bases in between. The CDR3 length is 14 residues. CDR3 DNA sequence: TGTGCCAGCAGAAGACAGCCTTATAATTCACCCCTCCACTTT. This sequence encodes CASRRQPYNSPLHF.

The rearrangement joins TRBV7-3 to TRBJ2-1, with a tentative D call TRBD2 (6 bases). Trimming removed 5 bases from V and 2 bases from J, with 16 bases in between. The CDR3 is 16 amino acids. CDR1 and CDR2 (germline): SGHTA, FQGTGA. CDR3 amino acids: CASSPQSGLAYNEQFF. The CDR3 bases are TGTGCCAGCAGCCCACAAAGCGGGTTAGCCTACAATGAGCAGTTCTTC.

The V gene is TRBV18, the J gene TRBJ1-5; unclear D gene. CDR3 length equals 14 residues. Germline-derived CDR1 and CDR2 are KGHSH and LQKENI. V was cut by 6 bases and J by 7 bases, with 16 bases left in between. CDR3 nucleotide sequence: TGTGCCAGCTCCCTTACAGCGGCGGGACAGCCCCAGCATTTT. Translation gives CASSLTAAGQPQHF.

This sequence joins TRBV11-2 and TRBJ1-3, with 8 positions matching TRBD1. Germline values: CDR1 SGHAT, CDR2 FQNNGV. There are 14 residues in the CDR3. The V gene end was trimmed by 5 bases and the J gene end by 8 bases; junction bases not matched to a gene: 8. DNA for the CDR3: TGTGCCAGCAGCCCGTATCAGGGGGCAGACACCATATATTTT. Encoded protein: CASSPYQGADTIYF.

This chain connects TRBV7-6 to TRBJ1-1, with TRBD1 as a possible D gene (6 bases). V lost 1 base and J 4 bases, leaving 10 bases between the germline ends. The CDR3 is made up of 14 amino acids. The germline CDR1 and CDR2 sequences are SGHVS and FNYEAQ. This chain's CDR3 is CASSLGGGGTEAFF. The CDR3 nucleotides read TGTGCCAGCAGCTTAGGAGGGGGGGGCACTGAAGCTTTCTTT.

DNA for the CDR3: TGCGCCAGCAGCTTGGAGGCGGCCACTGAAGCTTTCTTT. Translated: CASSLEAATEAFF. The chain carries TRBV5-1 and TRBJ1-1; D ambiguous. V was pared by 0 bases and J by 4 bases, with 7 bases between. Per germline, CDR1 SGHRS and CDR2 YFSETQ. The CDR3 has 13 residues.

This clone was observed a few times. V gene TRBV6-4 combines with J gene TRBJ2-1; D uncertain. V was pared by 3 bases and J by 7 bases, with 10 bases between. This CDR3 spans 13 amino acids. CDR1 is MRHNA and CDR2 is SNTAGT in the germline V gene. In nucleotides, the CDR3 is TGTGCCAGCAGTGATCCCGTTCGTAATGAGCAGTTCTTC. This codes for CASSDPVRNEQFF.

The J gene is TRBJ2-7, the V gene TRBV5-1; 8 bases match TRBD1. Germline assignment: CDR1 SGHRS and CDR2 YFSETQ. The CDR3 extends over 15 amino acids. V lost 4 bases, J lost 0 bases, and 6 bases stayed unmatched. In nucleotides, the CDR3 is TGCGCCAGCAGCGCCACCGGGACAGGCTCCTACGAGCAGTACTTC. This translates into CASSATGTGSYEQYF.

The chain recombines TRBV19 with TRBJ2-1; 8 bases align to TRBD1. Losses at the gene ends were 5 bases for V and 7 bases for J; bases not matched to a gene: 4. CDR1 and CDR2 from the germline V gene are LNHDA and SQIVND (reference sequence). CDR3 length equals 13 residues. CDR3 protein: CASSPQGANEQFF. The CDR3 DNA is TGTGCCAGTAGTCCCCAGGGGGCGAATGAGCAGTTCTTC. Based on the CDR3 plus reference TRBV19 and TRBJ2-1, the full variable domain is DGGITQSPKYLFRKEGQNVTLSCEQNLNHDAMYWYRQDPGQGLRLIYYSQIVNDFQKGDIAEGYSVSREKKESFPLTVTSAQKNPTAFYLCASSPQGANEQFFGPGTRLTVL.

J is TRBJ2-7 and V is TRBV30; weak D call: TRBD1 (6 bases). V lost 1 base and J lost 0, with 19 bases in between. The CDR3 loop spans 17 amino acids. CDR1 is GTSNPN and CDR2 is SVGIG in the germline V gene (reference sequence). This CDR3 reads CAWSGLFSPGDSYEQYF. The CDR3 DNA reads as TGTGCCTGGAGTGGTTTGTTTAGTCCAGGGGACTCCTACGAGCAGTACTTC. Full variable domain (missing parts from reference TRBV30 and TRBJ2-7): SQTIHQWPATLVQPVGSPLSLECTVEGTSNPNLYWYRQAAGRGLQLLFYSVGIGQISSEVPQNLSASRPQDRQFILSSKKLLLSDSGFYLCAWSGLFSPGDSYEQYFGPGTRLTVT.

This clone has more than one count but fewer than ten. The junction and the germline gene differ at one end; a read error may be behind it. The DNA of the CDR3 is TGTGCCAGCAGGTACTCTGGGGCCAACGTCCTGACTTTC. This encodes CASRYSGANVLTF. This chain connects TRBV6-5 to TRBJ2-6; D gene unclear. From germline, CDR1 is MNHEY and CDR2 SVGAGI. This CDR3 contains 13 residues.

The CDR3 loop reads CASSSGGQTQYF. The CDR3 nucleotides are TGCGCCAGCAGCTCGGGGGGCCAGACCCAGTACTTC. The chain employs TRBV5-1 and TRBJ2-5; TRBD2 might be the D (7 bases). Trimming removed 3 bases at V and 6 bases at J, with 9 bases between. The germline CDR1 and CDR2 sequences are SGHRS and YFSETQ. This CDR3 region has 12 residues.

This chain links TRBV7-9 with TRBJ1-2; D may be TRBD1 (5 bases). Germline-derived CDR1 and CDR2 are SEHNR and FQNEAQ (reference sequence). Trimming removed 4 bases at V and 8 bases at J, with 11 bases between. This CDR3 comprises 12 residues. Here the CDR3 DNA reads TGTGCCAGCAGCTCGACAGTGTCGGGCTACACCTTC. Translation: CASSSTVSGYTF.

V usage is TRBV28 and J usage is TRBJ1-2, with D possibly TRBD1 on 5 matching bases. V lost 7 bases and J 7 bases, leaving 13 bases between the germline ends. CDR3 length: 12 amino acids. The V gene's germline CDR1 is MDHEN and CDR2 SYDVKM. CDR3 sequence reads: CASNTIRGGYTF. CDR3 sequence (DNA): TGTGCCAGCAACACTATAAGGGGTGGCTACACCTTC.

This clone was recorded many times. The rearrangement uses TRBV15 and TRBJ1-4; 8 bases are a match to TRBD1. The CDR3 loop spans 13 amino acids. Germline V gene lookup returns CDR1 LNHNV and CDR2 YYDKDF (reference sequence). V was pared by 4 bases and J by 7 bases, with 2 bases of the junction left unmatched. The CDR3 region is CATSIGQGEKLFF. For the CDR3, the DNA is TGTGCCACCAGCATAGGACAGGGTGAAAAACTGTTTTTT.

This clone was observed once. The genes are TRBV19 and TRBJ1-3, with 11 bases lining up with TRBD1. The CDR3 length is 15 residues. The junction had 4 bases not matched to a gene; V was cut back by 5 bases and J by 4 bases. CDR1 and CDR2 (germline): LNHDA, SQIVND (reference sequence). The CDR3 loop reads CASSPGQGAGNTIYF. CDR3 sequence (DNA): TGTGCCAGTAGTCCCGGACAGGGGGCAGGAAACACCATATATTTT.

V usage is TRBV7-9 and J usage is TRBJ1-6; D call uncertain. Germline V gene data show CDR1 as SEHNR and CDR2 as FQNEAQ (reference sequence). Trimming pared 1 base from V and 9 bases from J, leaving 7 bases between. This CDR3 spans 13 amino acids. In nucleotides, the CDR3 is TGTGCCAGCAGCTTAGATGGTAGTTCACCCCTCCACTTT. The encoded protein is CASSLDGSSPLHF.

The gene calls are TRBV9 and TRBJ1-1, with D possibly matching TRBD1 (6 bases). The CDR3 sequence is 16 residues long. The V gene's germline CDR1 is SGDLS and CDR2 YYNGEE. V lost 0 bases and J lost 5, with 17 bases in between. CDR3 protein: CASSVAGQGRGTEAFF. In DNA form, the CDR3 reads TGTGCCAGCAGCGTAGCAGGTCAGGGGCGGGGGACTGAAGCTTTCTTT.

The genes are TRBV5-1 and TRBJ1-6; TRBD1 is a possible D gene (6 bases). CDR3 length equals 17 residues. V lost 6 bases and J lost 10, with 26 bases in between. Per the germline V gene, CDR1 is SGHRS and CDR2 is YFSETQ. This CDR3 reads CASKGFEQGKVGSPLHF. The CDR3 region has the DNA TGCGCCAGCAAAGGTTTCGAACAGGGAAAGGTAGGGTCACCCCTCCACTTT.

V gene TRBV7-2 combines with J gene TRBJ1-5; 7 nucleotides agree with TRBD1. Trimming cost V 5 bases and J 4 bases; bases outside gene matches: 5. Germline CDR1 SGHTA, CDR2 FQGNSA. The CDR3 totals 14 residues. The CDR3 DNA reads TGTGCCAGCAGCCTGGGACAGCTAAATCAGCCCCAGCATTTT. Translating gives CASSLGQLNQPQHF.

V and J are TRBV3-1 (or the pseudogene TRBV3-2) and TRBJ2-5; possibly TRBD2 for D (6 bases). Germline V gene data show CDR1 as LGHDT and CDR2 as YNNKEL (reference sequence). The V and J ends lost 0 bases and 7 bases respectively, with 18 bases between them. This CDR3 is built from 16 residues. CDR3 in amino acids: CASSQEKRTSAGTQYF. CDR3 DNA sequence: TGTGCCAGCAGCCAAGAAAAGCGGACGTCAGCGGGGACCCAGTACTTC.

As regards this clone: The junction differs from germline at one of its ends, possibly a read error. The chain carries TRBV5-4 and TRBJ1-2; 7 bases are shared with TRBD1. The CDR3 spans 15 residues. CDR1 and CDR2 from the germline V gene are SGHNT and YYREEE (reference sequence). CDR3 sequence reads: CASSLGGGMPRGYTF. The CDR3 DNA sequence: TGTGCCAGCAGTTTGGGAGGGGGCATGCCAAGGGGCTACACCTTC.

The chain uses TRBV11-3 and TRBJ2-2; 13 positions agree with TRBD2. This CDR3 contains 16 residues. Germline V gene lookup returns CDR1 SGHNT and CDR2 YENEEA. V lost 8 bases, J lost 7 bases, and 10 bases stayed unmatched. CDR3 coding DNA: TGTGCCAGCTCCGTTGGACTAGCGGGGGTTAGCGGGGAGCTGTTTTTT. Translating it yields CASSVGLAGVSGELFF.